The next 17 T cell receptor beta chains were all read from a single sample in a study of shared clonotypes between healthy human individuals. Generated by immunoSEQ multiplex PCR, the TCRdb table keeps only in-frame clones and is missing some. The sample consists of 300,000 to 400,000 clones, over 75% of them appearing once. The source material was memory CD8+ T cells sorted from blood. As for subset: CD45RO+ cells pooled with CCR7-negative TemRA cells. The receptors here all came from a man younger than 30 in good health.

As regards this clone: This same CDR3 is encoded by further DNA sequences in the sample. The chain employs TRBV27 and TRBJ2-7; D uncertain. This CDR3 contains 14 residues. Germline V gene data show CDR1 as MNHEY and CDR2 as SMNVEV (reference sequence). Deletions cut 4 bases from V and 0 bases from J, with 10 bases between. This CDR3 is CASSSTGSSYEQYF. The CDR3 coding sequence is TGTGCCAGCAGTTCAACCGGAAGCTCCTACGAGCAGTACTTC.

On this clone itself: With a much larger clone just one base away, this may be a read error. This chain links TRBV30 with TRBJ2-7; 10 bases map to TRBD1. This CDR3 contains 15 residues. Looked up from germline, CDR1 is GTSNPN and CDR2 is SVGIG (reference sequence). The CDR3 here is CAWETGTGDSHEQYF. The CDR3 nucleotides read TGTGCCTGGGAAACCGGGACAGGGGACTCCCACGAGCAGTACTTC.

This rearrangement joins TRBV12-2 to TRBJ2-7; the table's D call of TRBD2 was not tested on the DNA. TRBV12-2 is termed a pseudogene. The CDR3 extends over 14 amino acids. In DNA, the CDR3 is TGTGCAAGTCGCTTAGTGGGGGACTACTACCGCGATTACTTC. Translating gives CASRLVGDYYRDYF.

The gene calls are TRBV7-6 and TRBJ1-2; D may be TRBD1 (6 bases). In germline, CDR1 is SGHVS, CDR2 FNYEAQ. This CDR3 contains 16 residues. The V and J ends lost 5 bases and 5 bases respectively, with 21 bases between them. CDR3 coding DNA: TGTGCCAGCAGCCCTTTAGTAGGGGGATATAAGTATGGCTACACCTTC. This codes for CASSPLVGGYKYGYTF.

This chain links TRBV28 with TRBJ2-7; D call uncertain. The CDR3 spans 12 residues. CDR1 is MDHEN and CDR2 is SYDVKM in the germline V gene. Trimming stripped 6 bases from V and 5 bases from J, with 11 bases between. The CDR3 DNA sequence: TGTGCCAGCAGCCTAATTAGGGACGAGCAGTACTTC. Translation: CASSLIRDEQYF.

The chain has TRBV7-9 and TRBJ2-5; 9 bases are shared with TRBD2. Germline trimming cut 7 bases from V and 0 bases from J; bases unmatched to any gene: 9. The V gene's germline CDR1 is SEHNR and CDR2 FQNEAQ (reference sequence). The CDR3 runs 16 residues. This CDR3 is CASIPPERGDQETQYF. The CDR3 DNA reads as TGTGCCAGCATCCCCCCCGAGCGGGGGGACCAAGAGACCCAGTACTTC.

The J gene is TRBJ2-3, the V gene TRBV13; D may be TRBD1 (6 bases). The CDR3 is 17 residues long. The V and J ends lost 3 bases and 6 bases respectively, with 22 bases between them. The germline gives CDR1 PRHDT, CDR2 FYEKMQ (reference sequence). CDR3 sequence reads: CASSLRGQTLLWDTQYF. The CDR3 nucleotides read TGTGCCAGCAGCTTGAGGGGACAAACCCTCCTATGGGATACGCAGTATTTT.

The chain is built from TRBV19 and TRBJ2-7, with a weak D call TRBD2 (6 bases). Germline V CDR1 and CDR2: LNHDA, SQIVND (reference sequence). V was clipped by 8 bases and J by 0 bases, with 11 bases between them. The CDR3 extends over 13 amino acids. This CDR3 reads CASAPGLSYEQYF. CDR3 coding DNA: TGTGCCAGTGCACCGGGACTCTCCTACGAGCAGTACTTC.

The chain has TRBV7-2 and TRBJ2-2; the D is unclear. The CDR3 runs to 14 residues. Germline lookup yields CDR1 SGHTA and CDR2 FQGNSA. V lost 2 bases and J 4 bases, leaving 8 bases between the germline ends. The CDR3 sequence: CASSLTGSTGELFF. The CDR3 nucleotides read TGTGCCAGCAGCTTAACTGGGTCCACCGGGGAGCTGTTTTTT. Filled out from reference TRBV7-2 and TRBJ2-2, the complete variable domain reads GAGVSQSPSNKVTEKGKDVELRCDPISGHTALYWYRQSLGQGLEFLIYFQGNSAPDKSGLPSDRFSAERTGGSVSTLTIQRTQQEDSAVYLCASSLTGSTGELFFGEGSRLTVL.

The table lists this clone with a count of one. V is TRBV27 and J is TRBJ2-7; D is undetermined. CDR3 size: 15 residues. Germline values: CDR1 MNHEY, CDR2 SMNVEV (reference sequence). Trimming stripped 2 bases from V and 3 bases from J, with 14 bases between. CDR3 residues: CASSLAQYGVYEQYF. The CDR3 DNA reads as TGTGCCAGCAGTTTAGCCCAATATGGGGTCTACGAGCAGTACTTC.

The rearrangement uses TRBV2 and TRBJ1-5, with unresolved D. The V end lost 1 base, the J end lost 2 bases, and 18 bases lay between the germline ends. CDR3 size: 18 residues. Germline CDR1 SNHLY, CDR2 FYNNEI. Here the CDR3 reads CASSEVGLGGIGNQPQHF. Here the CDR3 DNA reads TGTGCCAGCAGTGAAGTTGGGCTGGGTGGGATAGGCAATCAGCCCCAGCATTTT. Combining the CDR3 with reference TRBV2 and TRBJ1-5 gives the whole variable domain EPEVTQTPSHQVTQMGQEVILRCVPISNHLYFYWYRQILGQKVEFLVSFYNNEISEKSEIFDDQFSVERPDGSNFTLKIRSTKLEDSAMYFCASSEVGLGGIGNQPQHFGDGTRLSIL.

This clone was counted between two and nine times. The chain employs TRBV9 and TRBJ2-7, with TRBD1 as a possible D gene (6 bases). Germline lookup yields CDR1 SGDLS and CDR2 YYNGEE. This CDR3 contains 16 residues. Trimming cost V 4 bases and J 2 bases, with 19 bases left between them. The CDR3 DNA follows: TGTGCCAGCAGCAGCTCCGAGGGGGAGCTCGCCTACGAGCAGTACTTC. Translated: CASSSSEGELAYEQYF.

The V gene is TRBV2, the J gene TRBJ1-2; 7 bases align to TRBD1. The V gene end was trimmed by 11 bases and the J gene end by 6 bases; junction bases not matched to a gene: 12. Germline CDR1 reads SNHLY; CDR2 reads FYNNEI. The CDR3 runs to 13 residues. The CDR3 region is CAGTQGIPDGYTF. DNA of the CDR3: TGTGCCGGTACACAGGGGATCCCCGATGGCTACACCTTC.

The chain has TRBV6-4 and TRBJ2-1; TRBD1 is a possible D gene (6 bases). This CDR3 is built from 14 residues. The germline CDR1 and CDR2 sequences are MRHNA and SNTAGT. Trimming took off 2 bases at V and 9 bases at J, with 14 bases between the two ends. The CDR3 loop reads CASSDTDRTGEQFF. The CDR3 DNA sequence: TGTGCCAGCAGTGACACAGACAGGACGGGTGAGCAGTTCTTC.

The chain recombines TRBV27 with TRBJ2-7, with TRBD2 matching over 7 bases. Germline loops: CDR1 MNHEY, CDR2 SMNVEV (reference sequence). CDR3 size: 16 residues. The J segment lost 7 bases and the V segment lost 5 bases, leaving 17 bases of the junction unmatched. CDR3 protein: CASSPLGRGRIWEQYF. In DNA, the CDR3 is TGTGCCAGCAGTCCCCTTGGGAGGGGAAGAATTTGGGAGCAGTACTTC.

The gene calls are TRBV12-5 and TRBJ2-7, with 8 bases lining up with TRBD2. Germline loops: CDR1 LGHNT, CDR2 FRNRAP. With V trimmed by 2 bases and J by 1 base, 4 bases remained unmatched. The CDR3 is 15 residues long. The chain's CDR3 is CASGLTASGSYEQYF. The CDR3 bases are TGTGCTAGTGGTTTGACGGCTAGCGGGTCCTACGAGCAGTACTTC.

This chain links TRBV30 with TRBJ1-2; 9 bases fit TRBD1. Germline values: CDR1 GTSNPN, CDR2 SVGIG (reference sequence). The CDR3 spans 14 residues. V dropped 3 bases and J dropped 3; count of bases not matched to a gene: 5. The CDR3 DNA sequence: TGTGCCTGGAGAGGACAGGGGCGCGACTATGGCTACACCTTC. It yields the protein CAWRGQGRDYGYTF.